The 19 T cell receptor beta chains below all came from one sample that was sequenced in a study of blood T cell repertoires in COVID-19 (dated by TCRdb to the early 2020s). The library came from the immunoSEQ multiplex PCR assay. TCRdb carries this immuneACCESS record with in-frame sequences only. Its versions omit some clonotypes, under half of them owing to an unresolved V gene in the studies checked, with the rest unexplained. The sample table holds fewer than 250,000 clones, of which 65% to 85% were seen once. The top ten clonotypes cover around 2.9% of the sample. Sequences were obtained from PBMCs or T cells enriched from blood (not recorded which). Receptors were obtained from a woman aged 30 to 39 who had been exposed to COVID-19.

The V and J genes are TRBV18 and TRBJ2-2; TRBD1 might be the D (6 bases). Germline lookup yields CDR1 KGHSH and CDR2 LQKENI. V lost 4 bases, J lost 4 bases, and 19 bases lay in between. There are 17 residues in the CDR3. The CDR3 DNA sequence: TGTGCCAGCTCACTGAGGAGTATACAGGGAAGCACCGGGGAGCTGTTTTTT. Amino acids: CASSLRSIQGSTGELFF.

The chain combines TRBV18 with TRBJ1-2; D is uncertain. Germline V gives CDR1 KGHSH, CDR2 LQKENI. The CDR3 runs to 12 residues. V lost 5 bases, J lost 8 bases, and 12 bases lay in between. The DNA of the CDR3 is TGTGCCAGCTCAACCGTCGGCGGCGGCTACACCTTC. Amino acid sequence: CASSTVGGGYTF.

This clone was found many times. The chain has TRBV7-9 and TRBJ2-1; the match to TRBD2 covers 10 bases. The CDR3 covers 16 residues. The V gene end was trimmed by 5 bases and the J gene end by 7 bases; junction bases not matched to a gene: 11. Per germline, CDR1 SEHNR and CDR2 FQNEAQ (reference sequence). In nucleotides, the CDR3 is TGTGCCAGCAGCCAGCGAAGCGGGGGGGTTCGGAATGAGCAGTTCTTC. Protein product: CASSQRSGGVRNEQFF.

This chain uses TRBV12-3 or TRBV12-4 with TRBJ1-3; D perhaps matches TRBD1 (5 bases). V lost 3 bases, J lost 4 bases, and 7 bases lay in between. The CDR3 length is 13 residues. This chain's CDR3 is CASSFKGGNTIYF. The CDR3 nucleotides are TGTGCCAGCAGTTTCAAGGGGGGAAACACCATATATTTT.

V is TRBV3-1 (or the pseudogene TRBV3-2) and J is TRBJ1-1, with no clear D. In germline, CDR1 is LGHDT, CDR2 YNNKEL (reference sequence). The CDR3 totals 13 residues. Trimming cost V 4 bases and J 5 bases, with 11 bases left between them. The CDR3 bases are TGTGCCAGCAGCCCCCTCAGTTGGACTGAAGCTTTCTTT. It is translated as CASSPLSWTEAFF.

The CDR3: CASSLALGGTEAFF. The CDR3, as DNA: TGTGCCAGCAGCTTAGCGCTGGGGGGCACTGAAGCTTTCTTT. The rearrangement joins TRBV7-9 to TRBJ1-1, with D possibly being TRBD1 (5 bases). The CDR3 runs 14 residues. V shed 0 bases and J shed 4 bases, with 9 bases lying between them. CDR1 is SEHNR, CDR2 FQNEAQ, per germline (reference sequence).

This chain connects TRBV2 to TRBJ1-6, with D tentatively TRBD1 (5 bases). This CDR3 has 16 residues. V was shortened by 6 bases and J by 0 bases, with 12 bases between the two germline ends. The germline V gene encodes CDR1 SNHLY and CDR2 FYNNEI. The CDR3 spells CASRADRSSYNSPLHF. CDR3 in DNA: TGTGCCAGCAGGGCTGACAGATCCTCCTATAATTCACCCCTCCACTTT.

CDR3 bases: TGTGCCTGGAGTGGCAGTGATCAGCCCCAGCATTTT. Protein sequence: CAWSGSDQPQHF. The genes are TRBV30 and TRBJ1-5; D not resolved. Between the trimmed V and J ends, which lost 1 base and 5 bases, there was a span of 6 bases. The CDR3 has 12 amino acids. Germline V gene data show CDR1 as GTSNPN and CDR2 as SVGIG (reference sequence).

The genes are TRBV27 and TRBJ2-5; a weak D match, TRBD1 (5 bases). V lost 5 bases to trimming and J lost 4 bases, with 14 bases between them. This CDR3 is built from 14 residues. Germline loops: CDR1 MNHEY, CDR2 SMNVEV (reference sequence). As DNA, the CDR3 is TGTGCCAGCAGTCGGGTCCAGGGAAGAGAGACCCAGTACTTC. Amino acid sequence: CASSRVQGRETQYF.

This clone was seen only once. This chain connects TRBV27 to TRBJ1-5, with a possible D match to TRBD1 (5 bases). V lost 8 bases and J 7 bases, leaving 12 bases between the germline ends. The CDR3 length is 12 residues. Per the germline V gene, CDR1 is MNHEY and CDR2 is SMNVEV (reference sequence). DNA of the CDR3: TGTGCCAGCGGGGGGTATGGGCAGCCCCAGCATTTT. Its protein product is CASGGYGQPQHF.

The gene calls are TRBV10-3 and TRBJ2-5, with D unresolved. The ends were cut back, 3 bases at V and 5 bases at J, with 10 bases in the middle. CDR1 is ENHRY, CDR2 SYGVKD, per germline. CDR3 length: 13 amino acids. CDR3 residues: CAISDVEAETQYF. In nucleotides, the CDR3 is TGTGCCATCAGTGATGTGGAAGCGGAGACCCAGTACTTC.

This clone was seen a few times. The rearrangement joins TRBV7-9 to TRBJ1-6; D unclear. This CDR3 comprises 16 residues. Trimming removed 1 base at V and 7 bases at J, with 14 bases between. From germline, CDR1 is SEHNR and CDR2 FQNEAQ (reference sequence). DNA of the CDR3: TGTGCCAGCAGCTTAGGGACGGGATCTTCAAATTCACCCCTCCACTTT. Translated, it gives CASSLGTGSSNSPLHF.

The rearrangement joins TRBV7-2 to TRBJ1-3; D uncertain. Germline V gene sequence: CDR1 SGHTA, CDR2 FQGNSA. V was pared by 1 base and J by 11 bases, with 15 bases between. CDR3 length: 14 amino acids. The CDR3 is CASSLGSSGGSIYF. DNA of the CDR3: TGTGCCAGCAGCTTAGGTTCGTCTGGAGGATCCATATATTTT.

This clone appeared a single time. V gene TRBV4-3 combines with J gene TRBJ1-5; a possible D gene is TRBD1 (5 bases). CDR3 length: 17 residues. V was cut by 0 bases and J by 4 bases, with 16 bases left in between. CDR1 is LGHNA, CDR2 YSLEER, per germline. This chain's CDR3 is CASSQDWAGIGNQPQHF. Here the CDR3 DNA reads TGCGCCAGCAGCCAAGATTGGGCAGGGATAGGTAATCAGCCCCAGCATTTT.

CDR3 amino acids: CSVGSWDRVKNIQYF. For the CDR3, the DNA is TGCAGCGTTGGAAGTTGGGACAGGGTCAAAAACATTCAGTACTTC. This chain uses TRBV29-1 with TRBJ2-4; 9 bases are a match to TRBD1. Germline V CDR1 and CDR2: SQVTM, ANQGSEA. The J segment lost 3 bases and the V segment lost 4 bases, leaving 7 bases of the junction unmatched. The CDR3 is made up of 15 amino acids.

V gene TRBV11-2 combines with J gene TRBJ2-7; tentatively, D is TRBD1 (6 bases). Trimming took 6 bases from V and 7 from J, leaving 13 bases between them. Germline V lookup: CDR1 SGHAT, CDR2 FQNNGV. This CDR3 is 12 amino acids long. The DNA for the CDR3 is TGTGCCAGCAGGACAGGCCCACGGGAGCAGTACTTC. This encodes CASRTGPREQYF.

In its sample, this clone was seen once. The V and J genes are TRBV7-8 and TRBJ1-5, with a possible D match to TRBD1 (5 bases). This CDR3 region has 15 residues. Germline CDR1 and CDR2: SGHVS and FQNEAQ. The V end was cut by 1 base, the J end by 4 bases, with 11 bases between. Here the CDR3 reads CASSLGQGFNQPQHF. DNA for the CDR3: TGTGCCAGCAGCTTAGGCCAGGGCTTTAATCAGCCCCAGCATTTT.

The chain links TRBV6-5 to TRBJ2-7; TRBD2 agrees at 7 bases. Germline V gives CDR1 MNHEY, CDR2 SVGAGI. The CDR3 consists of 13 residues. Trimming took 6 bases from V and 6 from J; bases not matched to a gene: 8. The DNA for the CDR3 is TGTGCCAGCAGCCCCCTTGAGCGGGGCGAGCAGTACTTC. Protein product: CASSPLERGEQYF.

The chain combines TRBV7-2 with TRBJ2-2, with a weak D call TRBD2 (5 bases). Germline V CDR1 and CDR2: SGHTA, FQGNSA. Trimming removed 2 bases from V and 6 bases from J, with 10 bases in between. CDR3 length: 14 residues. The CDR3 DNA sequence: TGTGCCAGCAGCTTAATGGTAGCGCCCGGGGAGCTGTTTTTT. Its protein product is CASSLMVAPGELFF. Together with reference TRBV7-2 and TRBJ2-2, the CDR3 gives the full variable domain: GAGVSQSPSNKVTEKGKDVELRCDPISGHTALYWYRQSLGQGLEFLIYFQGNSAPDKSGLPSDRFSAERTGGSVSTLTIQRTQQEDSAVYLCASSLMVAPGELFFGEGSRLTVL.